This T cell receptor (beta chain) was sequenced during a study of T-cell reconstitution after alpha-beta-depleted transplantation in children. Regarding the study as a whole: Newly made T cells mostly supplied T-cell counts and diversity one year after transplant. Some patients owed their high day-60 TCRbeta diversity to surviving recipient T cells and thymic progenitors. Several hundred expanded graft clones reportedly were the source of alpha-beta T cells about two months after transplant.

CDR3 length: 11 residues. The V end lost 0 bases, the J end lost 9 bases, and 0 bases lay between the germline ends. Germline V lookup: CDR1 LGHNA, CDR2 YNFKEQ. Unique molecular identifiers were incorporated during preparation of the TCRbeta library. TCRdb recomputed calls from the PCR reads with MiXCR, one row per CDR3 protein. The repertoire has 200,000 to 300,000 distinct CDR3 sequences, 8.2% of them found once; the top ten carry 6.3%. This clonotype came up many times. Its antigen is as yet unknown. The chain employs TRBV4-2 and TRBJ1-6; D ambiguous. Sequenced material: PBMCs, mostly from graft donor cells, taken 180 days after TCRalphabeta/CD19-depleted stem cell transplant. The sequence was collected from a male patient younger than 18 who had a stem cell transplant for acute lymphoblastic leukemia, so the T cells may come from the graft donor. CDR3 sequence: CASSQDSPLHF. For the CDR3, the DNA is TGTGCCAGCAGCCAAGATTCACCCCTCCACTTT.